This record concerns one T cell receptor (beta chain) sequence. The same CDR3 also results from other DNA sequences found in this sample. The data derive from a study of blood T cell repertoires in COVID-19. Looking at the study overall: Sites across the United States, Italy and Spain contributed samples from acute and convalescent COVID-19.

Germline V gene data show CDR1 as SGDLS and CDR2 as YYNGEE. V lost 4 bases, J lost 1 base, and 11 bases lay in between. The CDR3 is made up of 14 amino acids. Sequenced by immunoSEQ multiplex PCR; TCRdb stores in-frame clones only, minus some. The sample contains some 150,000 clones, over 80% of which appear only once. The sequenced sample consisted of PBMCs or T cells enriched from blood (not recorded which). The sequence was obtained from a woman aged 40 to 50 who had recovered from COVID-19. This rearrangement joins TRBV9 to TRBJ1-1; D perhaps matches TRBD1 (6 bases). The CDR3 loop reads CASSPLTGNTEAFF. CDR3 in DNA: TGTGCCAGCAGCCCGTTGACAGGGAACACTGAAGCTTTCTTT.